Following are 29 T cell receptor beta chains from one sample sequenced in a study of blood T cell repertoires in COVID-19. Sequencing used immunoSEQ multiplex PCR; TCRdb keeps in-frame clones, though not all of them. The data show roughly 200,000 clones, with around 84% seen just once and over 15% held by the top ten. The specimen was peripheral blood. All receptors come from a woman at least 80 years old with active or convalescent COVID-19.

This clone was detected a few times. The V gene is TRBV7-9, the J gene TRBJ1-5; D is unresolved. Trimming cost V 1 base and J 2 bases, with 6 bases left between them. Germline V gives CDR1 SEHNR, CDR2 FQNEAQ (reference sequence). CDR3 length equals 14 residues. For the CDR3, the DNA is TGTGCCAGCAGCTTAGGCGAGGGCAATCAGCCCCAGCATTTT. Its protein product is CASSLGEGNQPQHF.

This clone was recorded a few times. The chain has TRBV6-6 and TRBJ1-3; D is perhaps TRBD1 (6 bases). Trimming left V 5 bases short and J 0 bases short, with 14 bases between. Germline V gene data show CDR1 as MNHNY and CDR2 as SVGAGI (reference sequence). This CDR3 has 16 amino acids. The chain's CDR3 is CASSPYRDSSGNTIYF. The CDR3, as DNA: TGTGCCAGCAGTCCTTACAGGGATTCCTCTGGAAACACCATATATTTT.

The J gene is TRBJ2-7, the V gene TRBV9; 10 bases fit TRBD2. The length of the CDR3 is 14 residues. From germline, CDR1 is SGDLS and CDR2 YYNGEE. V lost 1 base to trimming and J lost 6 bases; unmatched junction nucleotides: 4. CDR3 DNA sequence: TGTGCCAGCAGCGTATCGGGACTAGCGAGCGAGCAGTACTTC. It specifies CASSVSGLASEQYF.

This chain connects TRBV6-1 to TRBJ2-3; the match to TRBD2 covers 12 bases. Germline lookup yields CDR1 MNHNS and CDR2 SASEGT. The CDR3 length is 16 residues. V shed 4 bases, J shed 3 bases, and the junction held 5 bases outside the gene matches. The CDR3 sequence is CASSASGGARTDTQYF. The CDR3 coding sequence is TGTGCCAGCAGTGCTAGCGGGGGGGCTAGAACAGATACGCAGTATTTT.

The chain joins TRBV20-1 to TRBJ2-3; D is possibly TRBD2 (5 bases). V was cut by 3 bases and J by 2 bases, with 18 bases left in between. Germline loops: CDR1 DFQATT, CDR2 SNEGSKA (reference sequence). The CDR3 has 16 residues. This CDR3 is CSASDPSGLYTDTQYF. Written as DNA, the CDR3 is TGCAGTGCTAGTGACCCCAGCGGACTGTACACAGATACGCAGTATTTT.

The chain links TRBV5-8 to TRBJ1-1; D is possibly TRBD1 (5 bases). The CDR3 has 15 amino acids. Germline-derived CDR1 and CDR2 are SGHTS and YDEGEE. With 0 bases removed from V and 2 bases from J, the gap between germline ends came to 11 bases. CDR3 DNA sequence: TGTGCCAGCAGCTTGGATCGGGGGAAAAACACTGAAGCTTTCTTT. It is translated as CASSLDRGKNTEAFF.

The V call is TRBV5-1, the J call TRBJ2-7; 7 nucleotides line up with TRBD1. CDR1 SGHRS and CDR2 YFSETQ come from the germline V gene. Germline trimming cut 0 bases from V and 0 bases from J; bases unmatched to any gene: 3. The CDR3 has 15 residues. For the CDR3, the DNA is TGCGCCAGCAGCTTGGATCCAGGGGGCTCCTACGAGCAGTACTTC. Translated: CASSLDPGGSYEQYF.

The J gene is TRBJ2-3, the V gene TRBV5-1; D is possibly TRBD1 (6 bases). V gave up 1 base and J gave up 3 bases, with 9 bases separating them. This CDR3 spans 14 amino acids. Germline assignment: CDR1 SGHRS and CDR2 YFSETQ. As DNA, the CDR3 is TGCGCCAGCAGCTTGTCGGGACAAACAGATACGCAGTATTTT. Translating gives CASSLSGQTDTQYF.

The rearrangement joins TRBV23-1 to TRBJ1-3; D perhaps matches TRBD1 (5 bases). TRBV23-1 is noted as an ORF with a role that remains uncertain. The CDR3 has 13 residues. V was pared by 8 bases and J by 2 bases, with 10 bases between. In DNA, the CDR3 is TGCGCCAGCCACCCGGGGGCTGGAAACACCATATATTTT. Translation: CASHPGAGNTIYF.

The chain couples TRBV6-5 to TRBJ1-2; 8 nucleotides align to TRBD1. The CDR3 has 13 amino acids. Germline CDR1 and CDR2: MNHEY and SVGAGI. The V and J ends lost 4 bases and 3 bases, in that order; junction bases with no gene match: 1. The CDR3 DNA sequence: TGTGCCAGCAGTTTACAGGGGGACTATGGCTACACCTTC. This sequence encodes CASSLQGDYGYTF.

This sequence joins TRBV7-8 and TRBJ2-4; 9 bases map to TRBD1. The CDR3 consists of 17 residues. Looked up from germline, CDR1 is SGHVS and CDR2 is FQNEAQ. Trimming removed 4 bases from V and 5 bases from J; junction bases left unmatched: 12. This CDR3 is CASSWRPGQGIQNIQYF. The DNA of the CDR3 is TGTGCCAGCAGCTGGCGCCCGGGACAGGGAATCCAAAACATTCAGTACTTC.

J is TRBJ1-6 and V is TRBV19; possibly TRBD1 for D (6 bases). Trimming took 9 bases from V and 2 from J, leaving 8 bases between them. The CDR3 length is 13 residues. In germline, CDR1 is LNHDA, CDR2 SQIVND (reference sequence). CDR3 sequence reads: CASRDTYNSPLHF. The CDR3 DNA sequence: TGTGCCAGCCGGGACACCTATAATTCACCCCTCCACTTT.

The V gene is TRBV27, the J gene TRBJ1-2; 7 bases are a match to TRBD1. With V trimmed by 8 bases and J by 4 bases, 19 bases remained unmatched. Germline lookup yields CDR1 MNHEY and CDR2 SMNVEV (reference sequence). This CDR3 spans 17 amino acids. The CDR3 protein is CASFFTQIQGKGYGYTF. The DNA of the CDR3 is TGTGCCAGCTTCTTTACCCAAATACAGGGGAAAGGCTATGGCTACACCTTC.

The J gene is TRBJ1-2, the V gene TRBV28; D gene ambiguous. CDR1 is MDHEN, CDR2 SYDVKM, per germline. The CDR3 totals 15 residues. V was clipped by 3 bases and J by 4 bases, with 15 bases between them. CDR3 residues: CASSFRRDGPYGYTF. DNA for the CDR3: TGTGCCAGCAGTTTTCGGAGGGATGGGCCCTATGGCTACACCTTC.

The chain recombines TRBV29-1 with TRBJ2-3, with 7 bases lining up with TRBD2. This CDR3 spans 12 amino acids. V dropped 3 bases and J dropped 4; count of bases not matched to a gene: 1. Germline V CDR1 and CDR2: SQVTM, ANQGSEA. The CDR3 region is CSVERGSDTQYF. The CDR3 DNA sequence: TGCAGCGTTGAGCGGGGGTCAGATACGCAGTATTTT.

The chain has TRBV20-1 and TRBJ2-5; 13 bases map to TRBD2. V was pared by 3 bases and J by 5 bases, with 3 bases of the junction left unmatched. CDR1 is DFQATT, CDR2 SNEGSKA, per germline (reference sequence). The CDR3 runs to 14 residues. CDR3 loop: CSASQTSGGETQYF. For the CDR3, the DNA is TGCAGTGCTAGTCAGACTAGCGGGGGGGAGACCCAGTACTTC.

The chain joins TRBV11-2 to TRBJ2-7, with D uncertain. Germline V gene data show CDR1 as SGHAT and CDR2 as FQNNGV. V shed 2 bases and J shed 1 base, with 6 bases lying between them. The CDR3 is 13 residues long. CDR3 protein: CASSLPISYEQYF. In DNA, the CDR3 is TGTGCCAGCAGCTTACCCATTTCCTACGAGCAGTACTTC.

This chain links TRBV18 with TRBJ1-3; unclear D gene. CDR3 size: 15 residues. Germline V gene data show CDR1 as KGHSH and CDR2 as LQKENI. V was clipped by 0 bases and J by 0 bases, with 6 bases between them. As DNA, the CDR3 is TGTGCCAGCTCACCACCGTTAGCCTCTGGAAACACCATATATTTT. This gives the protein CASSPPLASGNTIYF.

The J gene is TRBJ2-4, the V gene TRBV15; TRBD2 agrees at 7 bases. Germline trimming cut 4 bases from V and 9 bases from J; bases unmatched to any gene: 6. This CDR3 contains 13 residues. Germline assignment: CDR1 LNHNV and CDR2 YYDKDF (reference sequence). The CDR3 reads CATSIPSGLIQYF. CDR3 sequence (DNA): TGTGCCACCAGCATCCCTAGCGGACTCATTCAGTACTTC.

This rearrangement joins TRBV6-1 to TRBJ1-3; D is ambiguous. V lost 3 bases and J 4 bases, leaving 4 bases between the germline ends. The CDR3 covers 12 residues. Germline CDR1 and CDR2: MNHNS and SASEGT. DNA for the CDR3: TGTGCCAGCAGTGATCAGGGAAACACCATATATTTT. Its protein is CASSDQGNTIYF.

V and J are TRBV14 and TRBJ2-3; perhaps TRBD2 as D (6 bases). The CDR3 is made up of 15 amino acids. V was pared by 4 bases and J by 2 bases, with 13 bases between. The germline CDR1 and CDR2 sequences are SGHDN and FVKESK. The CDR3 loop reads CASSPTWGVTDTQYF. For the CDR3, the DNA is TGTGCCAGCAGCCCGACGTGGGGGGTCACAGATACGCAGTATTTT.

CDR3 residues: CASSPQTGVGSPLHF. The CDR3 coding sequence is TGCGCCAGCAGCCCCCAAACCGGGGTCGGGTCACCCCTCCACTTT. The rearrangement uses TRBV4-3 and TRBJ1-6; D gene ambiguous. The CDR3 loop spans 15 amino acids. Per the germline V gene, CDR1 is LGHNA and CDR2 is YSLEER. Trimming shortened V by 4 bases and J by 10 bases, and 17 bases separated the two germline ends.

The sample holds one count of this clone. This chain joins TRBV27 and TRBJ1-5; 7 nucleotides match TRBD1. Looked up from germline, CDR1 is MNHEY and CDR2 is SMNVEV (reference sequence). V was pared by 0 bases and J by 3 bases, with 2 bases of the junction left unmatched. The CDR3 has 15 amino acids. The CDR3 sequence is CASSLSRGNNQPQHF. CDR3 DNA sequence: TGTGCCAGCAGTTTATCCAGGGGGAACAATCAGCCCCAGCATTTT.

V gene TRBV7-2 combines with J gene TRBJ2-7; no clear D gene. Trimming took off 5 bases at V and 2 bases at J, with 13 bases between the two ends. The CDR3 contains 14 residues. The germline V gene has CDR1 SGHTA and CDR2 FQGNSA. The CDR3: CASSLAGPAYEQYF. CDR3 nucleotide sequence: TGTGCCAGCAGCCTCGCTGGGCCGGCCTACGAGCAGTACTTC.

The chain carries TRBV28 and TRBJ2-6, with 7 nucleotides matching TRBD2. Germline CDR1 reads MDHEN; CDR2 reads SYDVKM. With 3 bases clipped from V and 0 bases from J, the junction kept 5 bases outside the gene matches. The CDR3 sequence is 17 residues long. The CDR3 is CASSFGGVPSGANVLTF. For the CDR3, the DNA is TGTGCCAGCAGTTTTGGGGGGGTCCCCTCTGGGGCCAACGTCCTGACTTTC.

The V gene is TRBV15, the J gene TRBJ2-3, with TRBD2 matching over 15 bases. In germline, CDR1 is LNHNV, CDR2 YYDKDF (reference sequence). Trimming took 0 bases from V and 1 from J; bases not matched to a gene: 11. CDR3 length equals 21 residues. CDR3 bases: TGTGCCACCAGCAGAGAAAACCCGGGACTAGCGGGGGGTCGACGCACAGATACGCAGTATTTT. Its translation: CATSRENPGLAGGRRTDTQYF.

The chain uses TRBV2 and TRBJ1-1; a possible D gene is TRBD1 (5 bases). Between the trimmed V and J ends, which lost 8 bases and 0 bases, there was a span of 10 bases. This CDR3 has 13 amino acids. CDR1 and CDR2 (germline): SNHLY, FYNNEI. The CDR3 region is CASPQDLNTEAFF. CDR3 sequence (DNA): TGTGCCAGCCCACAGGACCTGAACACTGAAGCTTTCTTT.

The rearrangement joins TRBV5-5 to TRBJ2-3; TRBD1 might be the D (5 bases). Trimming removed 4 bases from V and 0 bases from J, with 12 bases in between. The CDR3 covers 15 residues. Germline V gives CDR1 SGHKS, CDR2 YYEKEE (reference sequence). CDR3 in amino acids: CASSDATVSTDTQYF. The DNA of the CDR3 is TGTGCCAGCAGCGACGCGACAGTCAGCACAGATACGCAGTATTTT.

This chain connects TRBV18 to TRBJ1-3, with TRBD1 as a possible D gene (6 bases). Germline CDR1 and CDR2: KGHSH and LQKENI. Trimming stripped 4 bases from V and 1 base from J, with 17 bases between. The CDR3 has 17 residues. The DNA of the CDR3 is TGTGCCAGCTCACGTCTCGACAGGAAATATTCTGGAAACACCATATATTTT. Protein product: CASSRLDRKYSGNTIYF.